This passage covers 24 T cell receptor beta chains from one sample sequenced in a study of T cells in Graves' hyperthyroidism and ophthalmopathy. Authors of the study amplified TCR beta CDR3 regions from RNA transcripts. When the TCR CDR3 underwent first-round RT-PCR, the HTBI primer set was used. Each CDR3 protein gets one entry after TCRdb re-called the multiplex PCR reads with MiXCR. The sample contains hundreds of thousands of distinct CDR3 sequences, about 15% of which appear only once. The specimen was blood. These receptors came from a woman aged 18 to 35 with Graves' hyperthyroidism.

V gene TRBV28 combines with J gene TRBJ1-3; 7 bases match TRBD1. The CDR3 sequence is 15 residues long. Germline V gene lookup returns CDR1 MDHEN and CDR2 SYDVKM. J was trimmed by 2 bases and V by 4 bases; bases with no gene match: 5. For the CDR3, the DNA is TGTGCCAGCAGTTCGGGACAGTTCGCTGGAAACACCATATATTTT. Protein sequence: CASSSGQFAGNTIYF.

The V and J genes are TRBV4-3 and TRBJ2-7, with 7 bases aligning to TRBD2. The CDR3 runs 14 residues. Germline trimming cut 3 bases from V and 8 bases from J; bases unmatched to any gene: 10. Germline V gene sequence: CDR1 LGHNA, CDR2 YSLEER. The CDR3 sequence: CASSQVLAEGQQYF. The CDR3 coding sequence is TGCGCCAGCAGCCAGGTTCTAGCGGAGGGACAGCAGTACTTC.

This clonotype has a count of ten or more. The chain joins TRBV30 to TRBJ2-1; 11 nucleotides match TRBD2. Germline CDR1 reads GTSNPN; CDR2 reads SVGIG (reference sequence). This CDR3 has 15 residues. V lost 4 bases, J lost 7 bases, and 9 bases stayed unmatched. This CDR3 reads CAWNSGRVVENEQFF. CDR3 sequence (DNA): TGTGCCTGGAATAGCGGGAGGGTAGTGGAAAATGAGCAGTTCTTC.

This clonotype appeared a few times. This chain links TRBV2 with TRBJ1-3, with a weak D call TRBD1 (5 bases). Germline-derived CDR1 and CDR2 are SNHLY and FYNNEI. The CDR3 extends over 20 amino acids. V lost 3 bases to trimming and J lost 0 bases, with 24 bases between them. CDR3 nucleotides: TGTGCCAGCAGTGAGGTCTGGGCTCCTTGGGGACGTCCCTCTGGAAACACCATATATTTT. Translated, it gives CASSEVWAPWGRPSGNTIYF.

There are many counts of this clonotype. The rearrangement joins TRBV6-1 to TRBJ2-7; D unresolved. The length of the CDR3 is 13 residues. CDR1 MNHNS and CDR2 SASEGT come from the germline V gene. With 4 bases removed from V and 4 bases from J, the gap between germline ends came to 11 bases. CDR3 amino acids: CASSARRDYEQYF. For the CDR3, the DNA is TGTGCCAGCAGTGCCAGGCGCGATTACGAGCAGTACTTC.

This clonotype was counted only a few times. The gene calls are TRBV20-1 and TRBJ1-4; no definite D call. V lost 0 bases and J 7 bases, leaving 12 bases between the germline ends. Germline loops: CDR1 DFQATT, CDR2 SNEGSKA (reference sequence). The CDR3 covers 14 residues. The CDR3, as DNA: TGCAGTGCTAGAGATGGAAAGGGTAGTGAAAAACTGTTTTTT. Its protein is CSARDGKGSEKLFF.

This chain connects TRBV6-1 to TRBJ2-2; no definite D call. CDR1 and CDR2 from the germline V gene are MNHNS and SASEGT. CDR3 length: 14 amino acids. Trimming cost V 5 bases and J 1 base, with 8 bases left between them. For the CDR3, the DNA is TGTGCCAGCAGTCTGCTCAGGAACACCGGGGAGCTGTTTTTT. Its protein is CASSLLRNTGELFF.

This clonotype appeared many times. V gene TRBV28 combines with J gene TRBJ2-3, with 8 bases identical to TRBD1. J lost 2 bases, V lost 5 bases, and 9 bases had no gene match. The length of the CDR3 is 16 residues. The germline V gene encodes CDR1 MDHEN and CDR2 SYDVKM. The CDR3 is CASSPATGGPTDTQYF. The CDR3 coding sequence is TGTGCCAGCAGTCCTGCCACAGGGGGTCCCACAGATACGCAGTATTTT. The full variable domain, with the rest looked up from reference TRBV28 and TRBJ2-3, is DVKVTQSSRYLVKRTGEKVFLECVQDMDHENMFWYRQDPGLGLRLIYFSYDVKMKEKGDIPEGYSVSREKKERFSLILESASTNQTSMYLCASSPATGGPTDTQYFGPGTRLTVL.

Only a few counts were recorded for this clonotype. The gene calls are TRBV2 and TRBJ2-7; D remains ambiguous. The V gene's germline CDR1 is SNHLY and CDR2 FYNNEI. Trimming removed 1 base at V and 2 bases at J, with 6 bases between. The CDR3 runs to 13 residues. As DNA, the CDR3 is TGTGCCAGCAGTGAAGACGGAGCCTACGAGCAGTACTTC. It is translated as CASSEDGAYEQYF.

The rearrangement joins TRBV5-1 to TRBJ2-7; 14 nucleotides line up with TRBD2. V lost 4 bases and J lost 6; bases outside the gene matches: 6. The CDR3 length is 15 residues. Per the germline V gene, CDR1 is SGHRS and CDR2 is YFSETQ. CDR3 protein: CASSEGGTSGSEQYF. CDR3 coding DNA: TGCGCCAGCAGCGAAGGGGGGACTAGCGGGAGCGAGCAGTACTTC.

There are many counts of this clonotype. The rearrangement links TRBV15 to TRBJ2-7; D may be TRBD1 or TRBD2 (5 bases each). The CDR3 loop spans 15 amino acids. CDR1 and CDR2 (germline): LNHNV, YYDKDF (reference sequence). V was trimmed by 1 base and J by 3 bases, leaving 13 bases between them. The CDR3 loop is CATSRVQGAYYEQYF. The DNA of the CDR3 is TGTGCCACCAGCAGAGTCCAGGGAGCATACTACGAGCAGTACTTC.

This clonotype has at least ten counts. This chain uses TRBV2 with TRBJ2-1; the D gene is possibly TRBD2 (5 bases). This CDR3 region has 13 residues. Germline CDR1 is SNHLY and CDR2 is FYNNEI. The V and J ends lost 6 bases and 6 bases respectively, with 12 bases between them. The CDR3 here is CASRPAGVNEQFF. The CDR3 DNA is TGTGCCAGCAGGCCGGCCGGGGTCAATGAGCAGTTCTTC.

This clonotype was seen a few times. The genes are TRBV29-1 and TRBJ2-5, with 10 bases identical to TRBD2. Trimming took 3 bases from V and 1 from J; bases not matched to a gene: 2. CDR3 length equals 14 residues. CDR1 is SQVTM and CDR2 is ANQGSEA in the germline V gene. The CDR3 protein is CSVELAGVQETQYF. For the CDR3, the DNA is TGCAGCGTTGAGCTAGCGGGAGTCCAAGAGACCCAGTACTTC.

The table lists this clonotype with many counts. The rearrangement joins TRBV11-3 to TRBJ2-3; 7 bases fit TRBD1. The germline V gene has CDR1 SGHNT and CDR2 YENEEA. The J segment lost 4 bases and the V segment lost 5 bases, leaving 9 bases of the junction unmatched. The CDR3 loop spans 15 amino acids. The CDR3 loop is CASSPRQGESDTQYF. CDR3 bases: TGTGCCAGCAGCCCCCGACAGGGAGAATCAGATACGCAGTATTTT.

The rearrangement joins TRBV7-3 to TRBJ2-5; possible D gene TRBD1, 6 bases. The CDR3 has 17 amino acids. V was pared by 7 bases and J by 5 bases, with 26 bases between. The germline gives CDR1 SGHTA, CDR2 FQGTGA. CDR3 DNA sequence: TGTGCCAGCAACAACCCATACGACAGGCCGTCAGGGGAGACCCAGTACTTC. Protein product: CASNNPYDRPSGETQYF.

The chain employs TRBV6-1 and TRBJ1-2, with D tentatively TRBD1 (6 bases). The CDR3 length is 19 residues. The ends were cut back, 0 bases at V and 7 bases at J, with 27 bases in the middle. Germline V gives CDR1 MNHNS, CDR2 SASEGT. CDR3 region: CASSEALGNRATRPIGYTF. As DNA, the CDR3 is TGTGCCAGCAGTGAAGCGCTGGGGAACAGGGCCACACGCCCCATTGGCTACACCTTC.

The chain employs TRBV12-3 or TRBV12-4 and TRBJ2-1, with 9 bases that match TRBD2. CDR3 size: 15 residues. J gave up 9 bases and V 3 bases, and 9 bases lay outside the gene matches. CDR3 DNA sequence: TGTGCCAGCAGTTTTCGGCTAGCGGGAAAAAGTGAGCAGTTCTTC. Protein: CASSFRLAGKSEQFF.

The chain uses TRBV19 and TRBJ2-1, with D hard to call. The V end lost 0 bases, the J end lost 6 bases, and 9 bases lay between the germline ends. This CDR3 has 14 amino acids. Germline CDR1 and CDR2: LNHDA and SQIVND (reference sequence). In nucleotides, the CDR3 is TGTGCCAGTAGTATAGATCAGCCCCGCAATGAGCAGTTCTTC. Translating gives CASSIDQPRNEQFF.

In its sample, this clonotype was seen a few times. At one end, the junction sequence differs from germline, possibly due to a read error. The CDR3 DNA sequence: TGTGCCAGCAGTCTAGGGGGTTTCAGCCTCTATTACTTT. Protein product: CASSLGGFSLYYF. The rearrangement uses TRBV6-1 and TRBJ1-6; TRBD1 might be the D (6 bases). The CDR3 has 13 residues. Germline CDR1 is MNHNS and CDR2 is SASEGT.

Concerning this clonotype itself: The conserved final phenylalanine or tryptophan is absent from the CDR3, which likely points to a read error. The genes are TRBV20-1 and TRBJ1-4; D unclear. Trimming left V 5 bases short and J 5 bases short, with 12 bases between. Per the germline V gene, CDR1 is DFQATT and CDR2 is SNEGSKA (reference sequence). The CDR3 contains 13 residues. The chain's CDR3 is CSALRRENEKLFS. In DNA form, the CDR3 reads TGCAGTGCTTTAAGACGGGAGAATGAAAAACTGTTTTCT.

This clonotype was counted many times. This rearrangement joins TRBV28 to TRBJ1-1; possibly TRBD1 for D (6 bases). The germline V gene has CDR1 MDHEN and CDR2 SYDVKM. The germline V and J ends were trimmed by 4 bases and 1 base, with 16 bases remaining between them. This CDR3 is 16 amino acids long. The CDR3, as DNA: TGTGCCAGCAGTTCCCTCAGGGGCAGTCGGAACACTGAAGCTTTCTTT. Protein: CASSSLRGSRNTEAFF.

This clonotype was counted ten times or more. The V gene is TRBV4-1, the J gene TRBJ1-2; a weak D match, TRBD1 (5 bases). CDR3 size: 16 residues. V dropped 3 bases and J dropped 4 bases, with 18 bases sitting between them. Germline V CDR1 and CDR2: MGHRA, YSYEKL. The CDR3 nucleotides are TGCGCCAGCAGCCAGGTGGGGACCGGGAAACTCTATGGCTACACCTTC. This gives the protein CASSQVGTGKLYGYTF.

For this clonotype: This may arise from a read error, as a much more abundant clone is one base away. The chain couples TRBV11-2 to TRBJ2-7, with D possibly being TRBD1 or TRBD2 (5 bases each). The CDR3 covers 13 residues. CDR1 and CDR2 from the germline V gene are SGHAT and FQNNGV. The ends were cut back, 5 bases at V and 6 bases at J, with 14 bases in the middle. The chain's CDR3 is CASSPYGDLEQYF. The CDR3 nucleotides read TGTGCCAGCAGCCCCTACGGGGACCTCGAGCAGTACTTC.

This clonotype has at least ten counts. This rearrangement joins TRBV30 to TRBJ1-1; 7 bases agree with TRBD1. The V gene's germline CDR1 is GTSNPN and CDR2 SVGIG (reference sequence). CDR3 length equals 13 residues. V lost 0 bases and J lost 4; bases outside the gene matches: 2. The CDR3 region is CAWSVSGGTEAFF. The DNA of the CDR3 is TGTGCCTGGAGTGTATCAGGGGGCACTGAAGCTTTCTTT.